Each of the 30 T cell receptor beta chains below was sequenced from the same sample in a study of cytomegalovirus exposure and HLA in healthy donors. PCR amplification relied on 60 Vbeta primers (plus 13 Jbeta primers). Here immunoSEQ multiplex PCR was the method, and the copy in TCRdb shows in-frame clones only, minus some. The sample contains some 150,000 clones, 82% of which appear only once. Input material: PBMCs. The receptor source for this set is a woman aged 45-65 years in good health and CMV-seropositive.

As DNA, the CDR3 is TGTGCCAGCAGCCTTCGAGAGGTCAAAAACATTCAGTACTTC. Translating it yields CASSLREVKNIQYF. The chain joins TRBV5-6 to TRBJ2-4; D is unresolved. V lost 4 bases and J lost 3, with 11 bases in between. The germline V gene has CDR1 SGHDT and CDR2 YYEEEE. This CDR3 has 14 amino acids.

This chain joins TRBV9 and TRBJ2-1; 11 bases are shared with TRBD2. CDR1 and CDR2 (germline): SGDLS, YYNGEE. This CDR3 spans 14 amino acids. V shed 1 base and J 8 bases; nucleotides not matched to a gene: 2. The CDR3 spells CASSVLAGGHEQFF. The CDR3 DNA reads as TGTGCCAGCAGCGTACTAGCGGGGGGACATGAGCAGTTCTTC.

This clone has only a few counts. The chain has TRBV29-1 and TRBJ2-7; 12 bases align to TRBD1. J gave up 6 bases and V 4 bases, and 4 bases lay outside the gene matches. The CDR3 spans 13 residues. Germline V gene lookup returns CDR1 SQVTM and CDR2 ANQGSEA. CDR3: CSVGDRGPGEQYF. CDR3 nucleotides: TGCAGCGTTGGGGACAGGGGGCCTGGCGAGCAGTACTTC.

The rearrangement links TRBV4-2 to TRBJ1-1; 7 bases are a match to TRBD1. There are 15 residues in the CDR3. Germline V CDR1 and CDR2: LGHNA, YNFKEQ. The V segment lost 4 bases and the J segment 0 bases; nucleotides outside the gene matches: 5. This chain's CDR3 is CASSLGGQLNTEAFF. CDR3 DNA sequence: TGTGCCAGCAGCCTAGGGGGACAGCTGAACACTGAAGCTTTCTTT.

A few counts support this clone. The chain recombines TRBV7-3 with TRBJ1-1, with 7 bases matching TRBD1. The germline V gene has CDR1 SGHTA and CDR2 FQGTGA. This CDR3 region has 14 residues. Trimming took 4 bases from V and 4 from J; bases not matched to a gene: 6. CDR3 sequence reads: CASSSTGSSTEAFF. The DNA of the CDR3 is TGTGCCAGCAGCTCGACAGGGAGTAGCACTGAAGCTTTCTTT.

The chain has TRBV2 and TRBJ2-3; 8 bases align to TRBD2. The CDR3 has 13 residues. Germline V gene lookup returns CDR1 SNHLY and CDR2 FYNNEI. The V segment lost 6 bases and the J segment 6 bases; nucleotides outside the gene matches: 5. CDR3 in DNA: TGTGCCAGCAGGGACGGGGGGGCGGATACGCAGTATTTT. Translation: CASRDGGADTQYF.

This chain links TRBV28 with TRBJ1-1, with D possibly being TRBD1 (5 bases). Trimming pared 2 bases from V and 6 bases from J, leaving 13 bases between. The length of the CDR3 is 14 residues. Germline V gene sequence: CDR1 MDHEN, CDR2 SYDVKM. Here the CDR3 reads CASSLVGGGSEAFF. As DNA, the CDR3 is TGTGCCAGCAGTTTAGTGGGGGGGGGATCTGAAGCTTTCTTT.

V is TRBV6-1 and J is TRBJ1-2; 7 bases map to TRBD1. After removal of 0 bases from V and 4 bases from J, the junction contained 5 bases not matched to a gene. The germline V gene has CDR1 MNHNS and CDR2 SASEGT. This CDR3 region has 15 residues. CDR3 sequence reads: CASSEAIGGGYGYTF. DNA for the CDR3: TGTGCCAGCAGTGAAGCTATAGGGGGCGGCTATGGCTACACCTTC.

The chain links TRBV7-2 to TRBJ2-3; a weak D match, TRBD2 (6 bases). CDR3 length equals 14 residues. V was cut by 7 bases and J by 0 bases, with 11 bases left in between. Germline assignment: CDR1 SGHTA and CDR2 FQGNSA. This chain's CDR3 is CASTLRGSTDTQYF. CDR3 DNA: TGTGCCAGCACCCTACGGGGGAGCACAGATACGCAGTATTTT.

V is TRBV9 and J is TRBJ2-1; 10 bases fit TRBD2. The CDR3 contains 17 residues. The germline gives CDR1 SGDLS, CDR2 YYNGEE. V lost 0 bases and J lost 0; bases outside the gene matches: 3. The chain's CDR3 is CASSVGVAGGSYNEQFF. CDR3 in DNA: TGTGCCAGCAGCGTAGGGGTAGCGGGGGGCTCCTACAATGAGCAGTTCTTC.

The chain has TRBV7-2 and TRBJ2-3; 9 bases are a match to TRBD2. Germline values: CDR1 SGHTA, CDR2 FQGNSA. The CDR3 consists of 15 residues. The junction had 3 bases not matched to a gene; V was cut back by 1 base and J by 4 bases. CDR3 DNA sequence: TGTGCCAGCAGCTTAGGGGCGGGGGGGCCAGATACGCAGTATTTT. Translated, it gives CASSLGAGGPDTQYF.

V is TRBV7-2 and J is TRBJ2-2; 8 nucleotides line up with TRBD2. The CDR3 runs to 13 residues. Germline CDR1 SGHTA, CDR2 FQGNSA. CDR3 in amino acids: CAAGGGYTGELFF. Written as DNA, the CDR3 is TGTGCAGCCGGCGGGGGGTACACCGGGGAGCTGTTTTTT.

The J gene is TRBJ2-7, the V gene TRBV5-4, with no clear D. The germline V and J ends were trimmed by 4 bases and 2 bases, with 10 bases remaining between them. This CDR3 contains 13 residues. Germline CDR1 is SGHNT and CDR2 is YYREEE (reference sequence). The chain's CDR3 is CASSHRDTYEQYF. As DNA, the CDR3 is TGTGCCAGCAGCCACCGTGACACCTACGAGCAGTACTTC.

V is TRBV23-1 and J is TRBJ2-7, with D possibly TRBD2 on 6 matching bases. TRBV23-1 falls under the ORF class, with uncertain function. V was shortened by 8 bases and J by 2 bases, with 13 bases between the two germline ends. The CDR3 covers 13 residues. The CDR3 sequence is CASVEGITYEQYF. For the CDR3, the DNA is TGCGCCAGCGTGGAGGGGATCACCTACGAGCAGTACTTC.

The rearrangement uses TRBV30 and TRBJ2-7; D call uncertain. This CDR3 contains 11 residues. CDR1 and CDR2 (germline): GTSNPN, SVGIG (reference sequence). With 7 bases removed from V and 4 bases from J, the gap between germline ends came to 11 bases. CDR3 in DNA: TGTGCCTCCTTTTCTCTATACGAGCAGTACTTC. Encoded protein: CASFSLYEQYF.

The gene calls are TRBV20-1 and TRBJ1-1; maybe TRBD1 (6 bases). Trimming took off 5 bases at V and 7 bases at J, with 11 bases between the two ends. The CDR3 has 11 residues. Germline loops: CDR1 DFQATT, CDR2 SNEGSKA (reference sequence). CDR3 coding DNA: TGCAGTGCTGGGAGGGGGAATGAAGCTTTCTTT. This encodes CSAGRGNEAFF.

This clone has more than one count but fewer than ten. The rearrangement joins TRBV19 to TRBJ1-1; D possibly corresponds to TRBD1 (6 bases). Germline CDR1 is LNHDA and CDR2 is SQIVND (reference sequence). This CDR3 has 15 amino acids. The V and J ends lost 1 base and 11 bases respectively, with 20 bases between them. In nucleotides, the CDR3 is TGTGCCAGTAGTATAGGGGGACAAGCCTTTGAACGGGCTTTCTTT. Encoded protein: CASSIGGQAFERAFF.

The chain combines TRBV27 with TRBJ1-1; D is possibly TRBD1 (6 bases). Germline V lookup: CDR1 MNHEY, CDR2 SMNVEV (reference sequence). Trimming took 3 bases from V and 5 from J, leaving 13 bases between them. The CDR3 is made up of 14 amino acids. The CDR3: CASSFLQGSTEAFF. CDR3 bases: TGTGCCAGCAGTTTCCTCCAGGGGTCTACTGAAGCTTTCTTT.

Concerning this clone itself: One junction end does not reproduce the germline sequence, and a read error may be involved. The chain combines TRBV11-2 with TRBJ2-1; the match to TRBD1 covers 8 bases. Germline V gene data show CDR1 as SGHAT and CDR2 as FQNNGV. The CDR3 is 14 residues long. The CDR3 sequence is CASSVDRGFNEQFF. The CDR3 region has the DNA TGTGCCAGCAGCGTAGACAGGGGCTTCAATGAGCAGTTCTTC.

This rearrangement joins TRBV5-1 to TRBJ2-6; D unresolved. Trimming cost V 3 bases and J 0 bases, with 16 bases left between them. The CDR3 runs to 18 residues. Germline V gene data show CDR1 as SGHRS and CDR2 as YFSETQ. CDR3 residues: CASSSLPTGFSGANVLTF. As DNA, the CDR3 is TGCGCCAGCAGCTCGCTCCCGACTGGTTTCTCTGGGGCCAACGTCCTGACTTTC.

The V and J genes are TRBV7-6 and TRBJ2-2; 8 positions agree with TRBD2. Germline values: CDR1 SGHVS, CDR2 FNYEAQ. The CDR3 runs to 17 residues. J was trimmed by 3 bases and V by 5 bases; bases with no gene match: 11. The CDR3 reads CASSPVGGGRDTGELFF. Written as DNA, the CDR3 is TGTGCCAGCAGCCCCGTCGGGGGGGGGCGCGACACCGGGGAGCTGTTTTTT. Complete variable domain (other parts from reference TRBV7-6 and TRBJ2-2): GAGVSQSPRYKVTKRGQDVALRCDPISGHVSLYWYRQALGQGPEFLTYFNYEAQQDKSGLPNDRFSAERPEGSISTLTIQRTEQRDSAMYRCASSPVGGGRDTGELFFGEGSRLTVL.

The chain uses TRBV7-6 and TRBJ2-1, with 13 bases aligning to TRBD2. V shed 5 bases and J 7 bases; nucleotides not matched to a gene: 8. There are 16 residues in the CDR3. CDR1 SGHVS and CDR2 FNYEAQ come from the germline V gene. The CDR3, as DNA: TGTGCCAGCAGCCCCCTAGGACTAGCGGGGGATAATGAGCAGTTCTTC. As protein: CASSPLGLAGDNEQFF.

The chain combines TRBV6-1 with TRBJ2-1, with 9 bases identical to TRBD1. Trimming took 7 bases from V and 7 from J; bases not matched to a gene: 8. The germline CDR1 and CDR2 sequences are MNHNS and SASEGT. CDR3 length: 14 residues. The CDR3 protein is CASKPGQGNNEQFF. The CDR3 nucleotides read TGTGCCAGCAAACCGGGACAGGGTAATAATGAGCAGTTCTTC.

The rearrangement joins TRBV28 to TRBJ1-6; D might be TRBD1 (5 bases). Trimming left V 4 bases short and J 8 bases short, with 12 bases between. CDR3 length: 14 amino acids. Germline loops: CDR1 MDHEN, CDR2 SYDVKM. The CDR3 coding sequence is TGTGCCAGCAGTTCCCCCGGGGGGGATTCACCCCTCCACTTT. Translating it yields CASSSPGGDSPLHF.

Regarding this clone: The identical CDR3 is also encoded by other nucleotide sequences in the sample. The V gene is TRBV20-1, the J gene TRBJ2-3, with 8 positions matching TRBD2. The CDR3 sequence is 11 residues long. V lost 6 bases and J lost 6; bases outside the gene matches: 2. Germline assignment: CDR1 DFQATT and CDR2 SNEGSKA (reference sequence). CDR3 protein: CSARGGDTQYF. The CDR3 bases are TGCAGTGCCCGGGGGGGGGATACGCAGTATTTT.

This sequence joins TRBV20-1 and TRBJ2-1; D is ambiguous. V was trimmed by 1 base and J by 9 bases, leaving 7 bases between them. This CDR3 comprises 11 residues. The germline gives CDR1 DFQATT, CDR2 SNEGSKA (reference sequence). The CDR3 DNA is TGCAGTGCTAGAGCTGGGCCTGAGCAGTTCTTC. It encodes CSARAGPEQFF.

In this sample, this clone turned up once. V gene TRBV7-2 combines with J gene TRBJ2-1; 9 bases agree with TRBD1. CDR1 and CDR2 from the germline V gene are SGHTA and FQGNSA. The trim removed 5 bases at V and 4 bases at J, leaving 6 bases unmatched. This CDR3 is 15 amino acids long. The CDR3 region is CASSLTGGGYNEQFF. The CDR3 region has the DNA TGTGCCAGCAGCCTAACAGGGGGCGGGTACAATGAGCAGTTCTTC. The variable domain in full, with the rest retrieved from reference TRBV7-2 and TRBJ2-1, is GAGVSQSPSNKVTEKGKDVELRCDPISGHTALYWYRQSLGQGLEFLIYFQGNSAPDKSGLPSDRFSAERTGGSVSTLTIQRTQQEDSAVYLCASSLTGGGYNEQFFGPGTRLTVL.

The V gene is TRBV5-1, the J gene TRBJ2-7; 8 bases are shared with TRBD1. The germline CDR1 and CDR2 sequences are SGHRS and YFSETQ. The CDR3 is 15 residues long. The J segment lost 3 bases and the V segment lost 4 bases, leaving 9 bases of the junction unmatched. CDR3 sequence reads: CASSNRGYEVYEQYF. The CDR3 DNA reads TGCGCCAGCAGCAACAGGGGGTATGAGGTCTACGAGCAGTACTTC. Full variable domain (rest looked up from reference TRBV5-1 and TRBJ2-7): KAGVTQTPRYLIKTRGQQVTLSCSPISGHRSVSWYQQTPGQGLQFLFEYFSETQRNKGNFPGRFSGRQFSNSRSEMNVSTLELGDSALYLCASSNRGYEVYEQYFGPGTRLTVT.

This CDR3 reads CASSPGRRNSPLHF. The DNA of the CDR3 is TGTGCCAGCAGTCCGGGTCGCCGAAATTCACCCCTCCACTTT. This chain joins TRBV5-8 and TRBJ1-6; unclear D gene. The ends were cut back, 5 bases at V and 7 bases at J, with 13 bases in the middle. CDR3 length equals 14 residues. Per the germline V gene, CDR1 is SGHTS and CDR2 is YDEGEE.

J is TRBJ2-3 and V is TRBV28; no definite D call. Between the trimmed V and J ends, which lost 6 bases and 0 bases, there was a span of 16 bases. Per the germline V gene, CDR1 is MDHEN and CDR2 is SYDVKM. The CDR3 spans 16 residues. The CDR3 DNA reads as TGTGCCAGCAGCCCTCCCAACAGACCTAGCACAGATACGCAGTATTTT. This sequence encodes CASSPPNRPSTDTQYF. Supplemented by reference TRBV28 and TRBJ2-3, the full variable domain reads DVKVTQSSRYLVKRTGEKVFLECVQDMDHENMFWYRQDPGLGLRLIYFSYDVKMKEKGDIPEGYSVSREKKERFSLILESASTNQTSMYLCASSPPNRPSTDTQYFGPGTRLTVL.